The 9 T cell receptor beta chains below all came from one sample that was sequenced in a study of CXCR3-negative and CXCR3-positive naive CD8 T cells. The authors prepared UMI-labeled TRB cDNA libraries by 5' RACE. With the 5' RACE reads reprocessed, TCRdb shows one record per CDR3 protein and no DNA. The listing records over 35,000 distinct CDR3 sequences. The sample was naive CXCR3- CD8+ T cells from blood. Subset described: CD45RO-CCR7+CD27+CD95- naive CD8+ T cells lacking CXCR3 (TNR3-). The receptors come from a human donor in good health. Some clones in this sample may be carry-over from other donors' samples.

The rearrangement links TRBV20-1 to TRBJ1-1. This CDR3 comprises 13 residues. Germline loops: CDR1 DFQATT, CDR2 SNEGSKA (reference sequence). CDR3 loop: CSARDRWDTEAFF.

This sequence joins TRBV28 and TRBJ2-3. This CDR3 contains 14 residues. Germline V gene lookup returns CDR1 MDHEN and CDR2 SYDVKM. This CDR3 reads CASSRLAGTDTQYF.

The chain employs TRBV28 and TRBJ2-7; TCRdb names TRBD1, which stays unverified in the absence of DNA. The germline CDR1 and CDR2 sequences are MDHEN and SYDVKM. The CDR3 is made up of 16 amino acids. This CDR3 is CASSPTTTGEYYEQYF.

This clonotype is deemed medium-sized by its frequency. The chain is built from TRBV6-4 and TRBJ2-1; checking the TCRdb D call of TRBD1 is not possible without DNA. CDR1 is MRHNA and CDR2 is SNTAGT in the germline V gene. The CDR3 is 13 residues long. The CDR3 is CASSVGDKGEQFF.

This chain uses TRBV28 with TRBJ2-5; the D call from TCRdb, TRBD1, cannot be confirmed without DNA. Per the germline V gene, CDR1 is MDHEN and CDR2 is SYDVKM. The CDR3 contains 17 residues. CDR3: CASSLSNTGMYQETQYF.

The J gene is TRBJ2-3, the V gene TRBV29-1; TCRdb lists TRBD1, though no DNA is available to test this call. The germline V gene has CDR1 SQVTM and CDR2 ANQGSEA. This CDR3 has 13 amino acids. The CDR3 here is CSGWTGHADTQYF.

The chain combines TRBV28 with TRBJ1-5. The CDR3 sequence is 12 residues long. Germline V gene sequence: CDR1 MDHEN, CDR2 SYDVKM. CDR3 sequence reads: CASSDYNQPQHF.

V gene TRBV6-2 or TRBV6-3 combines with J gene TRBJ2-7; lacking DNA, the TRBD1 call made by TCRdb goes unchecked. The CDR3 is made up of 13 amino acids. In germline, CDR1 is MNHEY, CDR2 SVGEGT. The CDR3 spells CASSSTGRYEQYF.

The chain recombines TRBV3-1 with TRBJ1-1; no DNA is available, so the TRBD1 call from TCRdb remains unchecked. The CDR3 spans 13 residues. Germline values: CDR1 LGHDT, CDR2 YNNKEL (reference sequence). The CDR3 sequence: CASRDTGTTEAFF.